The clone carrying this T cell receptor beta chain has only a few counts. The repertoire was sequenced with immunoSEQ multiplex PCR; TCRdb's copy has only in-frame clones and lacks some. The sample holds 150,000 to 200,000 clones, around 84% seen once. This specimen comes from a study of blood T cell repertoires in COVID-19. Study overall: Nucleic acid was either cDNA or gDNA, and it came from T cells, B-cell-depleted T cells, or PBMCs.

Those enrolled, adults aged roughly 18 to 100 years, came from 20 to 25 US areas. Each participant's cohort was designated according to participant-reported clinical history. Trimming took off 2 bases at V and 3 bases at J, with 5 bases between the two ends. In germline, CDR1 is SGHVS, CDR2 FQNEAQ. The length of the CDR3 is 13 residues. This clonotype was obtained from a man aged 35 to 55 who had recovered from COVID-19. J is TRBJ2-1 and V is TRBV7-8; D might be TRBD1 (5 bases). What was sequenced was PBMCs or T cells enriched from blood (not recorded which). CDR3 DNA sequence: TGTGCCAGCAGCTTAAGGGGCTACAATGAGCAGTTCTTC. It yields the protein CASSLRGYNEQFF.